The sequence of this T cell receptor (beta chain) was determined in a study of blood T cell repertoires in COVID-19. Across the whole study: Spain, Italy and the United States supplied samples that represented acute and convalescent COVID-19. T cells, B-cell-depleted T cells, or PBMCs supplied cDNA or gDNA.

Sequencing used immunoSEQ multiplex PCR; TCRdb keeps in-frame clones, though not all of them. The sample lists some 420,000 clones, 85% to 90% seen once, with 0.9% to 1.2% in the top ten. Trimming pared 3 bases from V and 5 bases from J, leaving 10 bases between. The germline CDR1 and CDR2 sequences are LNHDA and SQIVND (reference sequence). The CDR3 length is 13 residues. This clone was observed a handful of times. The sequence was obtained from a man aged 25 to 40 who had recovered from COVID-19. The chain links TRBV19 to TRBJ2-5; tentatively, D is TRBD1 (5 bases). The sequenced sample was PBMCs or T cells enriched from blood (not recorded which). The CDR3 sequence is CASSIISGETQYF. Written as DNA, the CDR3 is TGTGCCAGTAGTATCATATCAGGGGAGACCCAGTACTTC.